This T cell receptor beta chain originates from a study of blood T cell repertoires in COVID-19. For the study at large: Some COVID-19 samples were acute and others convalescent; all came from the United States, Italy and Spain. The analysed material was cDNA or gDNA that came from T cells, B-cell-depleted T cells, or PBMCs.

The data were produced by immunoSEQ multiplex PCR, yet TCRdb's version contains in-frame clones alone and is incomplete. The data hold about 430,000 clones, with approximately 91% observed a single time. The CDR3 extends over 13 amino acids. V was shortened by 2 bases and J by 6 bases, with 9 bases between the two germline ends. The germline gives CDR1 MNHNS, CDR2 SASEGT. The V and J genes are TRBV6-1 and TRBJ2-3, with D unresolved. The sequence was collected from a woman aged 18 to 35 who had been exposed to COVID-19. The sample comprised PBMCs or T cells enriched from blood (not recorded which). The CDR3, as DNA: TGTGCCAGCAGTGAAAAACAAATCGATACGCAGTATTTT. Its protein is CASSEKQIDTQYF.